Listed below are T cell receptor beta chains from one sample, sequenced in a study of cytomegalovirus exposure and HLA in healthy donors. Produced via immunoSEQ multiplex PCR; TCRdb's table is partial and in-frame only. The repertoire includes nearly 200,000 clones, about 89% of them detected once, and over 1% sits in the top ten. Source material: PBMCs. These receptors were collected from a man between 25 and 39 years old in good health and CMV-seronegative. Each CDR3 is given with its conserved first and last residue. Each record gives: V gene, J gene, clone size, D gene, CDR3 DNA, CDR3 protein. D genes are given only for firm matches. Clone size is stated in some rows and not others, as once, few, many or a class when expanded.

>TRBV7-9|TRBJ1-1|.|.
TGTGCCAGCAGCGTAACGCAGGGGACTGAAGCTTTCTTT
CASSVTQGTEAFF
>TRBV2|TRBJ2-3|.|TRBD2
TGTGCCAGCAGCCCCGGGACTAGCGGGAGCACAGATACGCAGTATTTT
CASSPGTSGSTDTQYF
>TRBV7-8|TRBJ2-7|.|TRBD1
TGTGCCAGCAGCCTTGCCGGGACAGGCACCTACGAGCAGTACTTC
CASSLAGTGTYEQYF
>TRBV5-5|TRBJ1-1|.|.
TGTGCCAGCATCCACACGCCACAGAACACTGAAGCTTTCTTT
CASIHTPQNTEAFF
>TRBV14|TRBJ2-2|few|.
TGTGCCAGCAGCCAAGTTCGGAGCCCCGGGGAGCTGTTTTTT
CASSQVRSPGELFF
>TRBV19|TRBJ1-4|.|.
TGTGCCAGTTGGGGGGGTTTCGGTGAAAAACTGTTTTTT
CASWGGFGEKLFF
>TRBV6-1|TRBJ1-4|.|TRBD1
TGTGCCAGCGCCGACAGGGTGGATGAAAAACTGTTTTTT
CASADRVDEKLFF
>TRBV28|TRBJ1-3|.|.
TGTGCCAGCAGCAGCGGGGGCACTGGAAACACCATATATTTT
CASSSGGTGNTIYF
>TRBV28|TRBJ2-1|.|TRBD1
TGTGCCAGCAACCGATTGGTTTCGACAGGGAATGAGCAGTTCTTC
CASNRLVSTGNEQFF
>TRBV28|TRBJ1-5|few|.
TGTGCCAGCAGTTTGAGGAATCAGCCCCAGCATTTT
CASSLRNQPQHF
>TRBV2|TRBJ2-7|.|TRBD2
TGTGCCAGCAGTGAAGTTTGGGGGGGCGAGCAGTACTTC
CASSEVWGGEQYF
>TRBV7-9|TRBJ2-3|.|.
TGTGCCAGCAGCCTCACGGGGGGCACAGATACGCAGTATTTT
CASSLTGGTDTQYF
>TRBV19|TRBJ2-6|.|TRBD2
TGTGCCAGTAGATGGACTAGCGGGGGATCTGGGGCCAACGTCCTGACTTTC
CASRWTSGGSGANVLTF
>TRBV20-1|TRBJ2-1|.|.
TGCAGTGCCCGGGATGTGGGTTCCTCGTTCTTC
CSARDVGSSFF
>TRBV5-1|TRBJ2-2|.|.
TGCGCCAGCAGCTTACCCCCGACAAGCAACACCGGGGAGCTGTTTTTT
CASSLPPTSNTGELFF
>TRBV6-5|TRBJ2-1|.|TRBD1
TGTGCCAGCAGCCCGGGACAGGACTACTACAATGAGCAGTTCTTC
CASSPGQDYYNEQFF